The sample holds a few counts of the clone carrying this TCR beta chain. Its antigen is as yet unknown. The data were taken from a study of T cells in Graves' hyperthyroidism and ophthalmopathy. General study points: Most thyroid clonotypes with frequency above 0.001 were detected in blood.

Participants, patients aged 18 to 65, had newly diagnosed hyperthyroidism with a duration under 2 months. Amplified TCR beta CDR3 regions derived from RNA transcripts. The HTBI primer set was used in a first-round RT-PCR of the TCR CDR3. MiXCR, applied by TCRdb to the multiplex PCR reads, yields one record per CDR3 protein. Of around 620,000 distinct CDR3 sequences listed, roughly 17% are singletons. Germline-derived CDR1 and CDR2 are MGHDK and SYGVNS. The CDR3 runs 16 residues. V lost 5 bases to trimming and J lost 2 bases; unmatched junction nucleotides: 6. The rearrangement links TRBV25-1 to TRBJ2-6, with TRBD1 matching 7 bases. This clonotype originated in a woman younger than 45 with Graves' hyperthyroidism. The specimen was blood. The CDR3, as DNA: TGTGCCAGCAGTCACCAAGACAGGGCTGGGGCCAACGTCCTGACTTTC. Its translation is CASSHQDRAGANVLTF.